These 24 T cell receptor beta chains were all obtained from the same sample, sequenced in a study of response to subunit inactivated influenza vaccine. TCRdb independently ran MiXCR on the RT-PCR reads; one entry per CDR3 protein. The table records roughly 700,000 distinct CDR3 sequences, approximately 15% of them present only once. The sample consisted of PBMCs from blood, taken 12 days after vaccination. The receptors were sampled from a man aged 50-60 years who received an inactivated influenza vaccine.

This clonotype was recorded a few times. This rearrangement joins TRBV24-1 to TRBJ1-2; D gene unclear. The CDR3 is made up of 12 amino acids. V lost 1 base and J lost 12, with 11 bases in between. CDR1 is KGHDR and CDR2 is SFDVKD in the germline V gene. CDR3 coding DNA: TGTGCCACCAGTGATTTAGGACCGTTCGACACCTTC. The encoded protein is CATSDLGPFDTF.

This clonotype was observed a few times. The gene calls are TRBV20-1 and TRBJ2-7, with D uncertain. Per germline, CDR1 DFQATT and CDR2 SNEGSKA (reference sequence). The V and J ends lost 3 bases and 1 base respectively, with 10 bases between them. This CDR3 is 13 amino acids long. The CDR3 sequence: CSASGYRSYEQYF. CDR3 DNA sequence: TGCAGTGCTAGCGGTTATAGATCCTACGAGCAGTACTTC.

This clonotype was detected ten times or more. V gene TRBV7-2 combines with J gene TRBJ2-5; either TRBD1 or TRBD2 may supply D (5 bases each). With 4 bases removed from V and 2 bases from J, the gap between germline ends came to 14 bases. CDR3 length equals 15 residues. The germline CDR1 and CDR2 sequences are SGHTA and FQGNSA. CDR3 in amino acids: CASSSLRDAQETQYF. The CDR3 nucleotides read TGTGCCAGCAGCTCACTTCGGGACGCACAAGAGACCCAGTACTTC.

V is TRBV12-2 and J is TRBJ2-3; the DNA was not used to check the table's D call, TRBD2. TRBV12-2 represents a pseudogene. The length of the CDR3 is 17 residues. CDR3 amino acids: CASRNRLAGGSRDTQYF. The CDR3 DNA is TGTGCAAGTCGCAATAGACTAGCGGGGGGGAGTAGAGATACGCAGTATTTT.

Note on this clonotype: An end of the junction differs from the germline gene, which may be a read error. The J gene is TRBJ2-1, the V gene TRBV24-1; 10 bases match TRBD2. The CDR3 loop spans 16 amino acids. Germline CDR1 and CDR2: KGHDR and SFDVKD. The CDR3 sequence is CATSGLAASSYNEHFF. The CDR3 nucleotides are TGTGCCACCAGCGGACTAGCGGCAAGCTCCTACAATGAGCACTTCTTC.

This chain connects TRBV7-2 to TRBJ2-5; 11 bases line up with TRBD2. Germline loops: CDR1 SGHTA, CDR2 FQGNSA. Trimming took 2 bases from V and 1 from J; bases not matched to a gene: 3. This CDR3 is 16 amino acids long. CDR3 in amino acids: CASSLLGTSGQETQYF. CDR3 bases: TGTGCCAGCAGCTTACTTGGGACTAGCGGCCAAGAGACCCAGTACTTC.

The chain recombines TRBV6-1 with TRBJ1-4, with unresolved D. CDR1 is MNHNS, CDR2 SASEGT, per germline. The CDR3 extends over 16 amino acids. Trimming stripped 0 bases from V and 8 bases from J, with 16 bases between. The CDR3 DNA reads as TGTGCCAGCAGTGAAGCGGCGGTCGGCATAGGCGAAAAACTGTTTTTT. Translating gives CASSEAAVGIGEKLFF.

This clonotype was found a few times. V is TRBV5-1 and J is TRBJ2-3; D perhaps matches TRBD2 (5 bases). Germline loops: CDR1 SGHRS, CDR2 YFSETQ. Trimming took off 1 base at V and 0 bases at J, with 9 bases between the two ends. The CDR3 runs to 15 residues. The CDR3 DNA reads TGCGCCAGCAGCTTGCCGGAGGCGAGCACAGATACGCAGTATTTT. It translates to CASSLPEASTDTQYF.

This clonotype occurred a few times. This chain joins TRBV29-1 and TRBJ2-2, with 8 bases identical to TRBD1. Germline values: CDR1 SQVTM, CDR2 ANQGSEA. The CDR3 runs to 15 residues. The trim removed 6 bases at V and 0 bases at J, leaving 6 bases unmatched. In nucleotides, the CDR3 is TGCAGCGTCGATAGGACAGGGACGAACACCGGGGAGCTGTTTTTT. Translating gives CSVDRTGTNTGELFF.

This clonotype occurred a few times. The chain couples TRBV5-5 to TRBJ1-2; D is undetermined. The CDR3 has 14 residues. Germline V gene data show CDR1 as SGHKS and CDR2 as YYEKEE (reference sequence). Trimming took 0 bases from V and 4 from J, leaving 10 bases between them. The CDR3 spells CASSLAPAAYGYTF. CDR3 coding DNA: TGTGCCAGCAGCTTGGCCCCGGCAGCCTATGGCTACACCTTC. The whole variable domain, remainder taken from reference TRBV5-5 and TRBJ1-2, is DAGVTQSPTHLIKTRGQQVTLRCSPISGHKSVSWYQQVLGQGPQFIFQYYEKEERGRGNFPDRFSARQFPNYSSELNVNALLLGDSALYLCASSLAPAAYGYTFGSGTRLTVV.

The chain employs TRBV20-1 and TRBJ2-3; TRBD2 matches at 14 bases. The germline CDR1 and CDR2 sequences are DFQATT and SNEGSKA (reference sequence). With 6 bases clipped from V and 7 bases from J, the junction kept 9 bases outside the gene matches. The CDR3 runs to 15 residues. CDR3 loop: CSAKGLAGGGYTQYF. CDR3 nucleotides: TGCAGTGCCAAAGGACTAGCGGGGGGAGGGTATACGCAGTATTTT.

The gene calls are TRBV7-2 and TRBJ2-3; the match to TRBD2 covers 11 bases. The germline CDR1 and CDR2 sequences are SGHTA and FQGNSA. The CDR3 length is 16 residues. V dropped 6 bases and J dropped 5; count of bases not matched to a gene: 10. The CDR3 is CASRATSGGLIDTQYF. CDR3 coding DNA: TGTGCCAGCAGAGCTACTAGCGGGGGTTTAATAGATACGCAGTATTTT. The variable domain in full, with the rest retrieved from reference TRBV7-2 and TRBJ2-3, is GAGVSQSPSNKVTEKGKDVELRCDPISGHTALYWYRQSLGQGLEFLIYFQGNSAPDKSGLPSDRFSAERTGGSVSTLTIQRTQQEDSAVYLCASRATSGGLIDTQYFGPGTRLTVL.

The chain combines TRBV28 with TRBJ2-3, with TRBD1 matching over 12 bases. V shed 6 bases and J 3 bases; nucleotides not matched to a gene: 13. CDR3 length: 18 amino acids. Germline CDR1 reads MDHEN; CDR2 reads SYDVKM. The CDR3 DNA sequence: TGTGCCAGCAGCACCCGGGACAGGGGGCTCGGGGGAACAGATACGCAGTATTTT. Its protein is CASSTRDRGLGGTDTQYF.

In this sample, this clonotype turned up many times. V and J are TRBV11-2 and TRBJ2-2; no clear D. Trimming took off 6 bases at V and 0 bases at J, with 14 bases between the two ends. There are 16 residues in the CDR3. CDR1 and CDR2 from the germline V gene are SGHAT and FQNNGV. CDR3 protein: CASRPRRQANTGELFF. For the CDR3, the DNA is TGTGCCAGCAGACCACGACGTCAAGCGAACACCGGGGAGCTGTTTTTT.

This clonotype has more than one count but fewer than ten. The V gene is TRBV7-2, the J gene TRBJ2-6; the D is unclear. The CDR3 is 17 amino acids. Deletions cut 0 bases from V and 0 bases from J, with 9 bases between. CDR1 SGHTA and CDR2 FQGNSA come from the germline V gene. The DNA for the CDR3 is TGTGCCAGCAGCTTAGCGGTCGCTTCCTCTGGGGCCAACGTCCTGACTTTC. Protein sequence: CASSLAVASSGANVLTF.

The rearrangement uses TRBV3-1 and TRBJ2-1; 16 nucleotides agree with TRBD2. This CDR3 spans 17 amino acids. The V segment lost 3 bases and the J segment 7 bases; nucleotides outside the gene matches: 6. Germline V gene sequence: CDR1 LGHDT, CDR2 YNNKEL (reference sequence). The CDR3 coding sequence is TGTGCCAGCAGCCAGGGACTAGCGGGGGGGCAAGGGAATGAGCAGTTCTTC. It is translated as CASSQGLAGGQGNEQFF.

The rearrangement uses TRBV24-1 and TRBJ2-5, with D perhaps TRBD1 (5 bases). The germline gives CDR1 KGHDR, CDR2 SFDVKD. The ends were cut back, 6 bases at V and 0 bases at J, with 7 bases in the middle. There are 13 residues in the CDR3. Here the CDR3 DNA reads TGTGCCACCAGTACAGGCTACCAAGAGACCCAGTACTTC. Amino acids: CATSTGYQETQYF.

This clonotype turned up a few times. The V call is TRBV20-1, the J call TRBJ2-5; TRBD2 aligns across 7 bases. In germline, CDR1 is DFQATT, CDR2 SNEGSKA (reference sequence). The trim removed 0 bases at V and 2 bases at J, leaving 6 bases unmatched. CDR3 length equals 15 residues. The CDR3 nucleotides read TGCAGTGCTAGAGATGCGGGGGAGGTTCAAGAGACCCAGTACTTC. Translated: CSARDAGEVQETQYF.

Only a few counts were recorded for this clonotype. The chain couples TRBV20-1 to TRBJ2-1; 12 bases fit TRBD2. The CDR3 has 14 residues. Germline loops: CDR1 DFQATT, CDR2 SNEGSKA (reference sequence). The trim removed 5 bases at V and 2 bases at J, leaving 1 base unmatched. CDR3 residues: CSALAGGPYNEQFF. The CDR3 DNA follows: TGCAGTGCTCTAGCGGGAGGGCCCTACAATGAGCAGTTCTTC.

This clonotype was detected only a few times. The V call is TRBV20-1, the J call TRBJ2-1; TRBD2 agrees at 7 bases. From germline, CDR1 is DFQATT and CDR2 SNEGSKA (reference sequence). With 6 bases clipped from V and 9 bases from J, the junction kept 14 bases outside the gene matches. CDR3 length equals 14 residues. The chain's CDR3 is CSACRGGPGGEQFF. CDR3 coding DNA: TGCAGTGCATGCCGAGGAGGCCCGGGGGGTGAGCAGTTCTTC.

This clonotype appeared once. The J gene is TRBJ2-2, the V gene TRBV6-4; D gene unclear. The CDR3 is 12 amino acids. Germline V gives CDR1 MRHNA, CDR2 SNTAGT. With 4 bases removed from V and 6 bases from J, the gap between germline ends came to 6 bases. The CDR3 bases are TGTGCCAGCAGTGTGGGGTCCGGGGAGCTGTTTTTT. Protein sequence: CASSVGSGELFF.

This clonotype was observed once. This chain joins TRBV6-5 and TRBJ2-5, with no clear D. V gave up 0 bases and J gave up 4 bases, with 12 bases separating them. The CDR3 length is 15 residues. CDR1 is MNHEY, CDR2 SVGAGI, per germline. In DNA form, the CDR3 reads TGTGCCAGCAGTTACTCAGGAAAGGTCGGAGAGACCCAGTACTTC. Residues: CASSYSGKVGETQYF.

The rearrangement uses TRBV15 and TRBJ2-7; 15 bases fit TRBD2. With V trimmed by 0 bases and J by 4 bases, 1 base remained unmatched. The CDR3 has 16 residues. Looked up from germline, CDR1 is LNHNV and CDR2 is YYDKDF (reference sequence). CDR3 coding DNA: TGTGCCACCAGCAGAGAAGGACTAGCGGGAGGGTACGAGCAGTACTTC. This encodes CATSREGLAGGYEQYF. The full variable domain, completed using reference TRBV15 and TRBJ2-7, is DAMVIQNPRYQVTQFGKPVTLSCSQTLNHNVMYWYQQKSSQAPKLLFHYYDKDFNNEADTPDNFQSRRPNTSFCFLDIRSPGLGDTAMYLCATSREGLAGGYEQYFGPGTRLTVT.

This clonotype has only a few counts. J is TRBJ2-2 and V is TRBV6-1, with 7 positions matching TRBD1. V shed 5 bases, J shed 6 bases, and the junction held 6 bases outside the gene matches. The CDR3 has 14 amino acids. Germline-derived CDR1 and CDR2 are MNHNS and SASEGT. Here the CDR3 DNA reads TGTGCCAGCAGTACGGACAGGATCGCCGGGGAGCTGTTTTTT. Translated, it gives CASSTDRIAGELFF.